This TCR beta chain is from a study of CD8+ T cells in alopecia areata. Study-wide context: Treated patients were given 5 to 10 mg oral tofacitinib twice daily.

V dropped 0 bases and J dropped 2 bases, with 10 bases sitting between them. In germline, CDR1 is SGHRS, CDR2 YFSETQ. This CDR3 is 15 amino acids long. The study team obtained lesional scalp punch biopsies and peripheral blood from alopecia areata patients. As regards this clone: Its antigen is unidentified.

Sequencing used cDNA as its template, made by extracting RNA and reverse transcribing it. Measured with immunoSEQ multiplex PCR; TCRdb has only the in-frame clones, and not every one. The sample records approximately 59,000 clones, about 44% being singletons. Overall study findings and caveats: Scalp samples also yield sequences of resident alphabeta T cells from normal skin. Relative to mice, TCR sharing across patients was less clear, a difference possibly HLA-related.

The sequence came from a human donor with alopecia areata. This chain joins TRBV5-1 and TRBJ2-3, with TRBD2 as a possible D gene (5 bases). Sequencing used CD8+ T cells sorted from blood, obtained at week 0. The CDR3 nucleotides are TGCGCCAGCAGCTTGGAACTAGGTCCCACAGATACGCAGTATTTT. Protein sequence: CASSLELGPTDTQYF.